This T cell receptor beta chain derives from a study of identical twins. Study findings and constraints: Diverse VJ usage suggested most zero-insertion clonotypes were not invariant T cells. For cord blood, abundant beta clonotypes had fewer insertions, unlike memory repertoires, which showed none. Out-of-frame alpha sequences common to twins exhibited a surplus of low generation probability.

Worth noting for this clonotype: Its antigen is not identified.

The V end lost 1 base, the J end lost 1 base, and 11 bases lay between the germline ends. Germline V gene sequence: CDR1 MGHRA, CDR2 YSYEKL. This CDR3 contains 17 residues. Addition of a universal primer site occurred through template switching, and cDNA carried unique molecular identifiers. TCRdb called the 5' RACE reads again in MiXCR, with one record for every CDR3 protein. This repertoire shows 200,000 to 300,000 distinct CDR3 sequences, about 10% found once; its top ten account for 10%. The TCR sequence derives from a man between 45 and 60 years old in good health. Sequences were obtained from memory T cells sorted from blood. The chain employs TRBV4-1 and TRBJ2-6; no clear D. DNA of the CDR3: TGCGCCAGCAGCCAAGCCCCTCCCGGGTCTGGGGCCAACGTCCTGACTTTC. Translating gives CASSQAPPGSGANVLTF.